This note documents a single T cell receptor beta chain sequence. Germline V gene lookup returns CDR1 MDHEN and CDR2 SYDVKM. Between the trimmed V and J ends, which lost 7 bases and 7 bases, there was a span of 22 bases. The CDR3 consists of 15 residues. The data were taken from a study of control samples from healthy donors and cancer patients. The method was immunoSEQ multiplex PCR; TCRdb's version includes in-frame clones alone and lacks a portion of them. The sample shows about 83,000 clones, around 91% of them seen only once. The clonotype was recovered from a man aged 25-40 years in good health. Sequencing was done on a sample of blood. This chain links TRBV28 with TRBJ2-5; D uncertain. CDR3 region: CASTSSVGGQPTQYF. The CDR3 DNA follows: TGTGCCAGCACTTCCTCTGTGGGCGGCCAGCCGACCCAGTACTTC.